Listed below are T cell receptor beta chains from one sample, sequenced in a study of blood T cells in healthy people across ages. TCRdb re-analysed the 5' RACE reads in MiXCR, keeping a single row per CDR3 protein. This sample has about a million distinct CDR3 sequences, with roughly 50% found just once. What was sequenced was blood. These receptors all stem from a man aged 25-40 years in good health. Each CDR3 is given with its conserved first and last residue. A D gene is named only where the DNA matches it firmly. Clone size is shown for a subset of rows, as once, few, many or a class of expanded clone.

TGCGCCAGCAGCCAGTCGGACAGGGATAATTCACCCCTCCACTTT	CASSQSDRDNSPLHF	TRBD1	15	few	TRBJ1-6	TRBV4-1
TGTGCCACCTCCCCCCAAGAAATCACAGATACGCAGTATTTT	CATSPQEITDTQYF	-	14	-	TRBJ2-3	TRBV24-1
TGTGCCAGCAGGCGACAGGGGGCAGCTAACTATGGCTACACCTTC	CASRRQGAANYGYTF	TRBD1	15	few	TRBJ1-2	TRBV27
TGTGCCAGCAGGGGGGCGGGGGATGAGCAGTTCTTC	CASRGAGDEQFF	-	12	-	TRBJ2-1	TRBV12-3/TRBV12-4
TGCAGTGTAGTGGCATACGGGCTTCCCACTAGCACAGATACGCAGTATTTT	CSVVAYGLPTSTDTQYF	-	17	-	TRBJ2-3	TRBV20-1
TGTGCCAGCTCCCCTGGGTATATTAGCAATCAGCCCCAGCATTTT	CASSPGYISNQPQHF	-	15	-	TRBJ1-5	TRBV3-1
TGTGCCACCAGCGGCCGTCAAGGTCGGGTGACTGAAGCTTTCTTT	CATSGRQGRVTEAFF	-	15	once	TRBJ1-1	TRBV15
TGTGCCAGCAGTTTGGGCAGTCAGCGCAATCAGCCCCAGCATTTT	CASSLGSQRNQPQHF	-	15	-	TRBJ1-5	TRBV12-3/TRBV12-4
TGTGCCAGCACTCTCTCGACAGGGCGGAACTTCATGAACACTGAAGCTTTCTTT	CASTLSTGRNFMNTEAFF	TRBD1	18	-	TRBJ1-1	TRBV28
TGTGCCATCGGGACGTCCTATGGCTACACCTTC	CAIGTSYGYTF	-	11	few	TRBJ1-2	TRBV6-2/TRBV6-3
TGTGCCAGCAAGCCCACAGGGGGGCGAAGCAATCAGCCCCAGCATTTT	CASKPTGGRSNQPQHF	TRBD1	16	many	TRBJ1-5	TRBV12-3/TRBV12-4
TGTGCCAGCGGGAGGGCAGGCTATGGCTACACCTTC	CASGRAGYGYTF	-	12	-	TRBJ1-2	TRBV6-1
TGTGCCAGCAGTTACGTACGAACCACTGAAGCTTTCTTT	CASSYVRTTEAFF	-	13	few	TRBJ1-1	TRBV6-5
TGTACCAGCAGAGGGTCAGCGAACACTGAAGCTTTCTTT	CTSRGSANTEAFF	-	13	-	TRBJ1-1	TRBV6-2/TRBV6-3
TGCAGCGTGGGACAGGGCGGCTATGGCTACACCTTC	CSVGQGGYGYTF	TRBD1	12	-	TRBJ1-2	TRBV29-1
TGTGCCAGCAAAGGGAACAGGGCGGCGACAGATACGCAGTATTTT	CASKGNRAATDTQYF	-	15	-	TRBJ2-3	TRBV2
TGTGCCAGCAGTTTGAGGGGGCAGAGTGAGCAGTACTTC	CASSLRGQSEQYF	TRBD1	13	once	TRBJ2-4	TRBV12-3/TRBV12-4
TGTGCCAGCAGTGAATATGGGGGATATACGCAGTATTTT	CASSEYGGYTQYF	-	13	few	TRBJ2-3	TRBV25-1
TGTGCCAGCAGCTTGGCGCGGCAGTTTGGAGATACGCAGTATTTT	CASSLARQFGDTQYF	-	15	-	TRBJ2-3	TRBV5-6
TGTGCCAGCAGTCAAGGACAGGGCTTCTATGGCTACACCTTC	CASSQGQGFYGYTF	TRBD1	14	-	TRBJ1-2	TRBV6-2/TRBV6-3
TGCAGCGTTGAAATCTCGCCAGGGGACCTCAACACTGAAGCTTTCTTT	CSVEISPGDLNTEAFF	-	16	few	TRBJ1-1	TRBV29-1
TGTGCCATCAGTGTGATGGGAACTAGCACAGATACGCAGTATTTT	CAISVMGTSTDTQYF	-	15	-	TRBJ2-3	TRBV10-3
TGTGCCAGCAGCACAAGCACAGCGGAGACCCAGTACTTC	CASSTSTAETQYF	-	13	few	TRBJ2-5	TRBV7-2
TGCGCCAGCAGCCCAATGACTAGCGGGGGCCACGAGCAGTACTTC	CASSPMTSGGHEQYF	TRBD2	15	few	TRBJ2-7	TRBV5-1
TGTGCCAGCAGCTTACCAGCAGGGGGGGGACCCCTCCACTTT	CASSLPAGGGPLHF	TRBD1	14	few	TRBJ1-6	TRBV7-2
TGCGCCAGCAGTCCGATTGGAAAGCACGGCGATGAGCAGTTCTTC	CASSPIGKHGDEQFF	-	15	-	TRBJ2-1	TRBV10-1
TGTGCCATCAGGAACGGGACTACCACCTACGAGCAGTACTTC	CAIRNGTTTYEQYF	TRBD2	14	few	TRBJ2-7	TRBV10-3
TGTGCCAGCTCATCCCAACCCCGATCTGGGGCCAACGTCCTGACTTTC	CASSSQPRSGANVLTF	-	16	-	TRBJ2-6	TRBV18
TGTGCCAGCAGTTACAGTCCCCAGGGGCCCGGCTACACCTTC	CASSYSPQGPGYTF	-	14	-	TRBJ1-2	TRBV6-5
TGTGCCAGCAGTAGAGGACTAGCGGGGCCCTACAGCTCCTACAATGAGCAGTTCTTC	CASSRGLAGPYSSYNEQFF	TRBD2	19	-	TRBJ2-1	TRBV2
TGTGCCAGCAGTGAGTACGGGACAGCGCTTAACACTGAAGCTTTCTTT	CASSEYGTALNTEAFF	TRBD1	16	-	TRBJ1-1	TRBV6-1
TGTGCCAGCAGCGGAGGCTTAATAGATACGCAGTATTTT	CASSGGLIDTQYF	-	13	-	TRBJ2-3	TRBV11-2
TGTGCCAGCAGCCAGGACAGGGTGGACTATAATTCACCCCTCCACTTT	CASSQDRVDYNSPLHF	TRBD1	16	-	TRBJ1-6	TRBV7-2